This T cell receptor beta chain was recorded in a study of cytomegalovirus exposure and HLA in healthy donors. This clone was counted a few times. With 60 Vbeta and 13 Jbeta primers, the PCR was carried out. Assay used: immunoSEQ multiplex PCR; TCRdb lists only in-frame clones, some missing. Of roughly 290,000 clones in the sample, around nine tenths are singletons; the top ten hold about 2.3%. The CDR3 spans 15 residues. The germline V gene has CDR1 MGHRA and CDR2 YSYEKL. After removal of 2 bases from V and 8 bases from J, the junction contained 8 bases not matched to a gene. The rearrangement links TRBV4-1 to TRBJ1-2, with TRBD1 matching 10 bases. This TCR was sampled from a woman aged 18 to 35 in good health and CMV-seronegative. Sequenced input: PBMCs. The DNA for the CDR3 is TGCGCCAGCAGCCAACCCCGGGACAGGGGTAGGGGCTACACCTTC. This translates into CASSQPRDRGRGYTF.